The next 13 T cell receptor beta chains were all read from a single sample in a study of tumor-infiltrating lymphocytes in primary liver carcinoma (dated by TCRdb to the late 2010s). Blood RNA was extracted from unsorted whole blood with TRIzol reagent; germline DNA came from the DNeasy Blood & Tissue kit. Sequencing was carried out with an Illumina HiSeq 2500. Using a constant-region primer and ProtoScript II reverse transcriptase, TCRbeta-specific cDNA was reverse-transcribed from 500 ng total RNA. The TCRbeta libraries were prepared through three rounds of nested multiplex PCR following a slightly modified ARM-PCR procedure. Each of the first two PCR rounds ran for approximately 10 cycles using multiplex TRBV1-TRBV30 forward primers together with a Cbeta reverse primer. TCRdb redid the processing of the public reads, applying fastp at Q25 and MiXCR, and retained in-frame beta chains. Every distinct CDR3 protein forms one entry, paired with its most common genes and DNA. This sample has about 180,000 distinct CDR3 sequences in its table, and around 60% of those were observed once. 72% of the sample is held by the ten biggest clonotypes.

Sequenced sample: peripheral blood. The receptors stem from a man aged 40-49 years with primary liver carcinoma and hepatitis B virus infection.

This clonotype was counted many times. The genes are TRBV29-1 and TRBJ1-1; D gene uncertain. Germline values: CDR1 SQVTM, CDR2 ANQGSEA. V lost 3 bases, J lost 1 base, and 6 bases lay in between. The CDR3 consists of 12 residues. CDR3 coding DNA: TGCAGCGTTGATCGGCAGAACACTGAAGCTTTCTTT. Amino acid sequence: CSVDRQNTEAFF.

Concerning this clonotype itself: At one end, the junction sequence differs from germline, possibly due to a read error. The rearrangement links TRBV6-2 or TRBV6-3 to TRBJ1-5, with 8 positions matching TRBD1. Germline V gene lookup returns CDR1 MNHEY and CDR2 SVGEGT. CDR3 length: 15 residues. CDR3 DNA: TGTGCCAGCAGTTTGACAGGGGCAGGCTATCAGCCCCAACATTTT. The encoded protein is CASSLTGAGYQPQHF.

Comment on this clonotype: This may stem from a read error, because a much larger clone lies one nucleotide away. The chain uses TRBV29-1 and TRBJ2-3, with 10 bases lining up with TRBD2. This CDR3 has 13 amino acids. Germline CDR1 SQVTM, CDR2 ANQGSEA. The CDR3 loop is CSVGLAGTDTHYF. CDR3 in DNA: TGCAGCGTTGGACTAGCGGGCACAGATACGCACTATTTT.

V usage is TRBV4-2 and J usage is TRBJ2-7; a weak D match, TRBD2 (6 bases). The V gene lost 4 bases and the J gene lost 6 bases, with 16 bases spanning the gap. The length of the CDR3 is 14 residues. Germline V CDR1 and CDR2: LGHNA, YNFKEQ. The CDR3 nucleotides are TGTGCCAGCAGCCCTAGTGGGGGAGGAGGCGAGCAGTACTTC. Translation gives CASSPSGGGGEQYF.

This chain links TRBV12-3 or TRBV12-4 with TRBJ2-1, with D hard to call. The CDR3 length is 13 residues. V was clipped by 5 bases and J by 6 bases, with 11 bases between them. As DNA, the CDR3 is TGTGCCAGCAGTCCCGACTGGGGCAATGAGCAGTTCTTC. This sequence encodes CASSPDWGNEQFF.

As to this clonotype: The junction differs from germline at one of its ends, possibly a read error. This chain uses TRBV11-2 with TRBJ2-7; perhaps D is TRBD1 or TRBD2 (5 bases each). The CDR3 length is 15 residues. CDR1 and CDR2 from the germline V gene are SGHAT and FQNNGV. The CDR3 coding sequence is TGTGCCAGCAGCTTAACCCGGGACCCTTACTACGAGCAGTATTTC. As protein: CASSLTRDPYYEQYF.

The table lists this clonotype with many counts. V is TRBV11-2 and J is TRBJ1-5; 7 positions agree with TRBD1. After removal of 1 base from V and 5 bases from J, the junction contained 8 bases not matched to a gene. The length of the CDR3 is 16 residues. Per germline, CDR1 SGHAT and CDR2 FQNNGV. The DNA for the CDR3 is TGTGCCAGCAGCTTAGGCCCCCTTGACAGGGATCAGCCCCAGCATTTT. It is translated as CASSLGPLDRDQPQHF.

Details on this clonotype: Being one base from a much bigger clone, this may be a read error. In DNA form, the CDR3 reads TGCAGCATTGGGTCACAGGGGACGGATCAGCCCCAGCATTTT. Protein product: CSIGSQGTDQPQHF. The chain links TRBV29-1 to TRBJ1-5; 7 positions match TRBD1. CDR1 SQVTM and CDR2 ANQGSEA come from the germline V gene. The ends lost 8 bases at V and 5 bases at J; junction bases unmatched: 12. The CDR3 has 14 amino acids. The whole variable domain, remainder taken from reference TRBV29-1 and TRBJ1-5, is SAVISQKPSRDICQRGTSLTIQCQVDSQVTMMFWYRQQPGQSLTLIATANQGSEATYESGFVIDKFPISRPNLTFSTLTVSNMSPEDSSIYLCSIGSQGTDQPQHFGDGTRLSIL.

A word on this clonotype: A much bigger clone sits one base away, suggesting this may be a read error. V gene TRBV6-2 or TRBV6-3 combines with J gene TRBJ2-6; 8 bases are a match to TRBD2. There are 13 residues in the CDR3. Per the germline V gene, CDR1 is MNHEY and CDR2 is SVGEGT. This CDR3 reads CASCRGGTNVPTF. In DNA form, the CDR3 reads TGTGCCAGCTGTCGGGGGGGAACCAACGTCCCGACTTTC.

This clonotype was recorded a few times. The chain is built from TRBV29-1 and TRBJ1-5; tentative D call: TRBD1 (5 bases). The ends were cut back, 7 bases at V and 3 bases at J, with 13 bases in the middle. In germline, CDR1 is SQVTM, CDR2 ANQGSEA. The CDR3 contains 13 residues. In DNA, the CDR3 is TGCAGCGCCCAAGGGGAGTCCAATCAGCCCCAGCATTTT. As protein: CSAQGESNQPQHF.

The CDR3 loop reads CSVEVLKGEPQHF. The CDR3 DNA sequence: TGCAGCGTTGAAGTTTTGAAAGGTGAGCCCCAGCATTTT. The chain has TRBV29-1 and TRBJ1-5; D not certain. V was cut by 1 base and J by 8 bases, with 12 bases left in between. This CDR3 is built from 13 residues. Germline values: CDR1 SQVTM, CDR2 ANQGSEA.

The chain carries TRBV12-3 or TRBV12-4 and TRBJ2-1, with a weak D call TRBD2 (6 bases). This CDR3 has 16 amino acids. V shed 8 bases and J shed 8 bases, with 25 bases lying between them. CDR3 nucleotides: TGTGCCAGCGGTGATCCGCTACGGACGGGGGACGATGAGCAGTTCTTC. The encoded protein is CASGDPLRTGDDEQFF.

The V gene is TRBV6-5, the J gene TRBJ2-7, with 8 bases matching TRBD2. J lost 3 bases, V lost 4 bases, and 5 bases had no gene match. This CDR3 is built from 14 residues. Germline assignment: CDR1 MNHEY and CDR2 SVGAGI. CDR3 amino acids: CASSSERGLYEQYF. CDR3 in DNA: TGTGCCAGCAGTTCAGAGCGGGGGCTCTACGAGCAGTACTTC.